A selection of T cell receptor beta chains follows, all from one sample in a study of blood T cell repertoires in COVID-19. Data came from immunoSEQ multiplex PCR; TCRdb stores just in-frame clones and leaves some out. The table includes about 200,000 clones, approximately 84% detected once. Source material: peripheral blood. The receptor set was obtained from a man older than 75 with acute or convalescent COVID-19. CDR3s include the opening cysteine and the closing phenylalanine or tryptophan. Fields, in order: D gene, J gene, V gene, clone size, CDR3 length, CDR3 DNA, CDR3 protein. A D gene is named only where the DNA matches it firmly. Only part of the rows carry a size: once, few, many, or a class if the clone is expanded.

d_gene: TRBD1; j_gene: TRBJ2-2; v_gene: TRBV7-8; abundance: -; len: 16; CDR3nt: TGTGCCAGCAGACCCGGACAGGGGCAGAACACCGGGGAGCTGTTTTTT; CDR3aa: CASRPGQGQNTGELFF
d_gene: -; j_gene: TRBJ1-6; v_gene: TRBV2; abundance: -; len: 14; CDR3nt: TGTGCCAGCAGTGAACGACAGTATAATTCACCCCTCCACTTT; CDR3aa: CASSERQYNSPLHF
d_gene: -; j_gene: TRBJ2-1; v_gene: TRBV29-1; abundance: -; len: 13; CDR3nt: TGCAGCGTTGAAGGCCCCCCAGGAAATGAGCAGTTCTTC; CDR3aa: CSVEGPPGNEQFF
d_gene: -; j_gene: TRBJ2-1; v_gene: TRBV10-1; abundance: few; len: 14; CDR3nt: TGCGCCAGCAGTGAGCCCGGGCTCGGAGGTGTGCAGTTCTTC; CDR3aa: CASSEPGLGGVQFF
d_gene: TRBD1; j_gene: TRBJ2-7; v_gene: TRBV6-5; abundance: -; len: 14; CDR3nt: TGTGCCACCGAGGACAGGTCCAGCTCCTACGAGCAGTACTTC; CDR3aa: CATEDRSSSYEQYF
d_gene: TRBD1; j_gene: TRBJ2-7; v_gene: TRBV3-1/TRBV3-2; abundance: -; len: 18; CDR3nt: TGTGCCAGCAGCCGGGACAGGGGGCTAGCGGGAGATTCTTACGAGCAGTACTTC; CDR3aa: CASSRDRGLAGDSYEQYF
d_gene: TRBD1; j_gene: TRBJ1-2; v_gene: TRBV15; abundance: -; len: 12; CDR3nt: TGTGCCACCAGCGACAGGGTGTCTGGCTACACCTTC; CDR3aa: CATSDRVSGYTF
d_gene: TRBD2; j_gene: TRBJ2-1; v_gene: TRBV6-2/TRBV6-3; abundance: -; len: 17; CDR3nt: TGTGCCAGCACCCCATGGAGCGGGGGTAGCTCCTACAATGAGCAGTTCTTC; CDR3aa: CASTPWSGGSSYNEQFF
d_gene: -; j_gene: TRBJ2-1; v_gene: TRBV4-3; abundance: -; len: 16; CDR3nt: TGCGCCAGCAGTACCTCTATGCGGAGGGCCTCCAATGAGCAGTTCTTC; CDR3aa: CASSTSMRRASNEQFF
d_gene: -; j_gene: TRBJ1-1; v_gene: TRBV7-2; abundance: -; len: 15; CDR3nt: TGTGCCAGCAGCTTAGGGACCCTGGGAGCCACTGAAGCTTTCTTT; CDR3aa: CASSLGTLGATEAFF
d_gene: -; j_gene: TRBJ1-5; v_gene: TRBV24-1; abundance: -; len: 17; CDR3nt: TGTGCCACCAGTGACCCCGGGGGGGGCCCCAGTCATCAGCCCCAGCATTTT; CDR3aa: CATSDPGGGPSHQPQHF
d_gene: -; j_gene: TRBJ2-1; v_gene: TRBV7-8; abundance: -; len: 11; CDR3nt: TGTGCCAGCAGCCCGCGGGTTGAGCAGTTCTTC; CDR3aa: CASSPRVEQFF
d_gene: -; j_gene: TRBJ2-7; v_gene: TRBV28; abundance: -; len: 16; CDR3nt: TGTGCCAGCAGTTTGCATGCCCGGCAGGGGTTCGACGAGCAGTACTTC; CDR3aa: CASSLHARQGFDEQYF
d_gene: TRBD2; j_gene: TRBJ2-7; v_gene: TRBV6-6; abundance: -; len: 14; CDR3nt: TGTGCCAGCAGCGGGACTAGCGGGCCCTACGAGCAGTACTTC; CDR3aa: CASSGTSGPYEQYF
d_gene: TRBD2; j_gene: TRBJ2-2; v_gene: TRBV27; abundance: -; len: 16; CDR3nt: TGTGCCAGCAGTTTCCGGACTAGCGGGAGCACCGGGGAGCTGTTTTTT; CDR3aa: CASSFRTSGSTGELFF
d_gene: -; j_gene: TRBJ1-1; v_gene: TRBV28; abundance: once; len: 14; CDR3nt: TGTGCCAGCAGTTTTATCGGGGGGAGGAGAAAAGCTTTCTTT; CDR3aa: CASSFIGGRRKAFF
d_gene: -; j_gene: TRBJ2-1; v_gene: TRBV6-1; abundance: -; len: 14; CDR3nt: TGTGCCAGCAGTGAGAGGGAGGCCTACAATGAGCAGTTCTTC; CDR3aa: CASSEREAYNEQFF
d_gene: -; j_gene: TRBJ1-4; v_gene: TRBV30; abundance: -; len: 13; CDR3nt: TGTGCCTGGAGTGTAATATACGGGGAAAAACTGTTTTTT; CDR3aa: CAWSVIYGEKLFF
d_gene: TRBD2; j_gene: TRBJ2-2; v_gene: TRBV7-3; abundance: -; len: 18; CDR3nt: TGTGCCAGCAGCTTAAAGGTCTGGGCTAGCGGCAACACCGGGGAGCTGTTTTTT; CDR3aa: CASSLKVWASGNTGELFF
d_gene: -; j_gene: TRBJ1-6; v_gene: TRBV5-1; abundance: -; len: 17; CDR3nt: TGCGCCAGCAGCAGGCGACAGGAGAGCTCCTATAATTCACCCCTCCACTTT; CDR3aa: CASSRRQESSYNSPLHF
d_gene: -; j_gene: TRBJ2-3; v_gene: TRBV18; abundance: -; len: 13; CDR3nt: TGTGCCAGCTCCCCAGGGGCGGGGGATACGCAGTATTTT; CDR3aa: CASSPGAGDTQYF
d_gene: TRBD1; j_gene: TRBJ2-5; v_gene: TRBV6-5; abundance: -; len: 12; CDR3nt: TGTGCCAGCAGTTGGGACAGGGAGACCCAGTACTTC; CDR3aa: CASSWDRETQYF
d_gene: TRBD1; j_gene: TRBJ2-5; v_gene: TRBV30; abundance: -; len: 15; CDR3nt: TGTGCCTGGAGTGCGGGACAGGGGGTGGGGGAGACCCAGTACTTC; CDR3aa: CAWSAGQGVGETQYF
d_gene: -; j_gene: TRBJ1-4; v_gene: TRBV28; abundance: -; len: 13; CDR3nt: TGTGCCAGCAGTTCAGGCGCTAATGAAAAACTGTTTTTT; CDR3aa: CASSSGANEKLFF
d_gene: TRBD1; j_gene: TRBJ2-5; v_gene: TRBV6-1; abundance: -; len: 16; CDR3nt: TGTGCCAGCAGTGACACGGCCGGGACAGGGTGGGAGACCCAGTACTTC; CDR3aa: CASSDTAGTGWETQYF
d_gene: TRBD2; j_gene: TRBJ2-4; v_gene: TRBV19; abundance: -; len: 14; CDR3nt: TGTGCCACCTTAGCGGGAGGGGCCAAAAACATTCAGTACTTC; CDR3aa: CATLAGGAKNIQYF
d_gene: -; j_gene: TRBJ1-5; v_gene: TRBV2; abundance: -; len: 14; CDR3nt: TGTGCCAGCCTTCCCCAGGGGAGCAGTCAGCCCCAGCATTTT; CDR3aa: CASLPQGSSQPQHF
d_gene: TRBD2; j_gene: TRBJ2-3; v_gene: TRBV6-2/TRBV6-3; abundance: -; len: 21; CDR3nt: TGTGCCAGCAGTTACCCTTCTAGGACTAGCGGGAGGACCCGTAGCACAGATACGCAGTATTTT; CDR3aa: CASSYPSRTSGRTRSTDTQYF
d_gene: TRBD2; j_gene: TRBJ2-5; v_gene: TRBV9; abundance: -; len: 16; CDR3nt: TGTGCCAGCAGGAGGACTAGCGGGAGGGCCGTGGAGACCCAGTACTTC; CDR3aa: CASRRTSGRAVETQYF
d_gene: TRBD2; j_gene: TRBJ2-1; v_gene: TRBV11-3; abundance: -; len: 15; CDR3nt: TGTGCCAGCAGCGGAGGACTAGCGGGCAACAATGAGCAGTTCTTC; CDR3aa: CASSGGLAGNNEQFF
d_gene: -; j_gene: TRBJ1-5; v_gene: TRBV10-3; abundance: -; len: 15; CDR3nt: TGTGCCATCAGCCCCGGGAGGGATGGCAATCAGCCCCAGCATTTT; CDR3aa: CAISPGRDGNQPQHF
d_gene: -; j_gene: TRBJ2-3; v_gene: TRBV7-9; abundance: -; len: 15; CDR3nt: TGTGCCAGCAGCCCGCGGGACTCACGCACAGATACGCAGTATTTT; CDR3aa: CASSPRDSRTDTQYF
d_gene: TRBD2; j_gene: TRBJ2-1; v_gene: TRBV4-2; abundance: -; len: 18; CDR3nt: TGTGCCAGCAGCCAAGTGGGGGGCGGACTAGCGGGATCCAATGAGCAGTTCTTC; CDR3aa: CASSQVGGGLAGSNEQFF
d_gene: TRBD2; j_gene: TRBJ2-1; v_gene: TRBV7-9; abundance: once; len: 13; CDR3nt: TGTGCCAGCAGCTTCGGACTAGTCTATGAGCAGTTCTTC; CDR3aa: CASSFGLVYEQFF
d_gene: TRBD2; j_gene: TRBJ2-2; v_gene: TRBV18; abundance: many; len: 17; CDR3nt: TGTGCCAGCTCACCATCGGCTAGCGGGAGTGTTACCGGGGAGCTGTTTTTT; CDR3aa: CASSPSASGSVTGELFF
d_gene: TRBD1; j_gene: TRBJ1-6; v_gene: TRBV9; abundance: -; len: 15; CDR3nt: TGTGCCAGCAGCGCCACGGGACAGGAAGCTTCACCCCTCCACTTT; CDR3aa: CASSATGQEASPLHF
d_gene: -; j_gene: TRBJ2-4; v_gene: TRBV7-2; abundance: -; len: 15; CDR3nt: TGTGCCAGCAGCCCCCCGGGAGTTGCCAAAAACATTCAGTACTTC; CDR3aa: CASSPPGVAKNIQYF
d_gene: -; j_gene: TRBJ2-5; v_gene: TRBV3-1/TRBV3-2; abundance: -; len: 14; CDR3nt: TGTGCCAGCAGCCGCGGACAGCTACAAGAGACCCAGTACTTC; CDR3aa: CASSRGQLQETQYF